This T cell receptor (beta chain) was sequenced during a study of cytomegalovirus exposure and HLA in healthy donors (dated by TCRdb to 2016 to 2017). Context from the whole study: An earlier analysis of several hundred of the donors reported about 290 Gb of sequence data and about 100 million unique TCR beta sequences from about 200 million T cells. An early release covering about 600 HLA-typed donors comprised about 320 gigabases of sequencing data and tens of millions of unique TCR sequences. Among the approximately 400 genotyped donors, around 81% belonged to the genetic ancestry cluster associated with self-reported Caucasian donors. The aim of the study was to test whether cataloging public T cell receptors could identify signatures of past pathogen exposure. The study profiled the T cell repertoires of approximately 700 subjects by immunosequencing and related them to cytomegalovirus serostatus. Besides the first cohort of under 700 subjects, a separate validation cohort made up of roughly 120 different subjects was used. The study combined high-throughput TCR immunosequencing, statistical association of individual TCRs with disease status, and machine learning to predict cytomegalovirus infection status. A later analysis re-examined previously published TCR beta repertoires from 500 to 700 donors and added high-resolution HLA genotyping to investigate patterns of TCR occurrence. The later analysis used no new phenotypic data to find candidate immune exposures, relying instead on TCR beta sequences and their occurrence across donors. In an earlier analysis of roughly 580 of the donors, high-throughput TCR beta sequencing was used to judge whether each TCR beta V gene segment behaved as functional or pseudogenic. Alongside the repertoire data, information on donor age, sex, ethnicity and CMV serostatus was compiled. Genome-wide SNP genotypes for about three fifths of the roughly 700 donors were used in a later genetic analysis, which treated that subset as a discovery cohort. All discovery cohort repertoires had been generated on a single sequencing platform. Class I and class II HLA loci were covered by the typing at four-digit resolution. Typing coverage differed by locus: A, B, C, DRB1 and DQB1 were typed in roughly 629-640 donors, DQA1 in roughly 510, DPA1 in some 570, and DPB1 in 400 to 490. Because of strong linkage in the cohort, roughly five DR-DQ haplotypes were treated as single units for association and clustering. Across about 380 genotyped donors of the cohort, an average of roughly 230,000 unique TCR beta nucleotide sequences per donor were sequenced, and 15% to 20% of those sequences were non-productive.

The full study reports these points: Correlated functional status among segregating V segments might reflect linkage disequilibrium, but an unknown experimental factor could not be ruled out. Because HLA typing was missing for some donors at each locus, association tests included only the typed subset. A later analysis found that most CMV-associated TCR beta chains appeared HLA-restricted, with HLA associations seemingly driven largely by CMV exposure. The cohort was sequenced for TCR beta chains only, and without alpha or paired-chain data the features that could be detected were limited. Three of the identified cytomegalovirus-associated TCR beta chains were confirmed in vitro to be specific for cytomegalovirus antigens. While some public TCRs were present in many individuals, most TCR sequences turned up only very rarely across donors. Cytomegalovirus status was reported to be diagnosed by the classifier with high specificity and sensitivity in both the original and validation cohorts. The study gave a list of some 150 TCR beta chains associated with cytomegalovirus. In a later analysis, HLA-associated TCR beta chains were found to be more clonally expanded and to have lower generation probabilities than equally common non-associated chains. A cluster of highly shared sequence variants was judged likely to be a technical artifact of the sequencing pipeline. Around 16 rarely observed V segments, including chromosome 9 orphons, were excluded from the earlier analysis of several hundred of the donors because counts were too low. V-gene and J-gene trimming of TCR beta chains was associated with a missense DCLRE1C variant in a later genetic analysis, and the association was replicated in an independent cohort. The presence/absence analyses assumed that sequencing depth was roughly uniform across donors, and that assumption may not be true. Some IMGT-functional V segments, including TRBV6-2 and TRBV6-3, could not be distinguished by the 87-base-pair reads and were therefore excluded. In a later analysis, the rate of TCR association differed among HLA loci, with DRB1 alleles having the most associated TCRs and HLA-C alleles having the fewest. CMV serostatus was the only immune exposure information available for the cohort. A later genetic analysis reported fewer N-insertions in productive TCRs among donors in an Asian-associated ancestry cluster than the approximately 700-donor mean. Assigning TCR associations to individual alleles was difficult when HLA alleles, especially DR and DQ, strongly co-occurred. According to the authors, the approach could potentially be generalized to other disease states and immunological phenotypes. A further reported finding was that TCR beta sequences accurately predicted the HLA-A and HLA-B alleles for most subjects in the first cohort. At a false discovery rate of 0.05, a later analysis linked 16,000 or so TCR beta sequences to specific HLA alleles. In an earlier analysis of 500 to 650 of the donors, most TCR beta V segments appeared in productive rearrangements about 87% or about 30% of the time, broadly matching IMGT annotations. Several of the top co-occurrence clusters appeared to be linked to parvovirus B19, influenza, CMV and Epstein-Barr virus, according to a later analysis.

CDR1 and CDR2 (SGDLS, YYNGEE) derive from the germline V gene. V drops 0 bases and J drops 3 bases, leaving 12 bases in between. The CDR3 spans 15 residues, from the cysteine through the phenylalanine. Just the 45-base CDR3 DNA is kept, in frame starting at base 1. The cohort comprised some 680 healthy bone marrow donors. Cohort members were all nominally healthy when sampled, although unrecorded immune exposures were likely present. The donor tested CMV seronegative and was one of the 352 seronegative cohort members. A peripheral blood sample was provided by each donor, and peripheral blood mononuclear cells were used for TCR beta sequencing. The Qiagen DNeasy Blood Extraction Kit was used to extract genomic DNA from the blood cell samples. Concerning this clone itself: What this receptor recognizes is not known.

Libraries were prepared through the immunoSEQ multiplex PCR assay. The multiplex PCR relied on a mix of 60 forward primers for TCR Vbeta segments and 13 reverse primers for TCR Jbeta segments. The CDR3 region of rearranged TCR beta genes was amplified from genomic DNA by a multiplex PCR assay. The Illumina HiSeq System was used to sequence the amplified TCR beta libraries as 87-base-pair reads. Per the authors' processing: A later analysis counted approximately 84 million unique TCR beta chains across the 666 repertoires, and 9.5 million to 11 million of these chains were shared by at least two donors. Raw reads were error-corrected and collapsed into unique sequences with a nearest-neighbor algorithm that merged closely related sequences to remove PCR and sequencing errors. V, D and J gene segments were assigned by aligning CDR3 sequences to IMGT reference sequences. For a sequence to be retained, at least a six-nucleotide match to both a V gene segment and a J gene segment was required. Rearrangements were classified as productive when the CDR3 lacked stop codons and remained in frame with V and J, and all other rearrangements were classified as non-productive. Following IMGT convention, CDR3 was defined as the stretch from the second conserved V-encoded cysteine up to the conserved J-encoded phenylalanine. In an earlier analysis of 550 to 650 of the donors, sequences lacking an unambiguous match to a single V gene segment were excluded. In an earlier analysis of several hundred of the donors, V segments were called functional above 56.7% productive rearrangements and were called segregating when the between-donor standard deviation exceeded 5%. A statistical classification framework was built for diagnosing cytomegalovirus status from the catalog of TCR beta chain sequences. In a later analysis, V and J genes were assigned by comparing TCR nucleotide sequences against IMGT/GENE-DB human TR gene sequences. In a later analysis, CDR3 sequences and most-parsimonious VDJ recombination scenarios were assigned using the TCRdist pipeline. In a later analysis, each TCR beta chain was defined by its CDR3 amino acid sequence together with its V-gene family, and reads lacking a unique V-gene family were excluded. As a way to deal with suspected cross-contamination and a sequencing artifact, a later analysis dropped roughly 620 nucleotide sequences that were highly shared and had low generation probability. In a later analysis, a clonal expansion index for each public chain was calculated from normalized within-repertoire ranks of inferred template counts. In a later analysis, generation probabilities were computed with a VDJ recombination model fitted to out-of-frame rearrangements, and the resulting probabilities were checked against IGoR. In a later analysis, TCR-TCR, TCR-HLA and TCR-CMV co-occurrence was scored with hypergeometric tests, and a repertoire-size bias correction was applied to TCR pairs. False discovery rates were estimated in a later analysis by permuting HLA or CMV assignments 20 times. In a later analysis, co-occurring TCRs were grouped with DBSCAN, and TCRdist sequence similarity was added when clustering was performed within HLA-allele-positive subsets. Repertoires with fewer than 30,000 or more than 120,000 public chains were left out of co-occurrence clustering, as were about 5 repertoires with anomalous nucleotide sharing. TCRdb holds this immuneACCESS table with in-frame rearrangements only. Some clones are missing; in checked studies, unresolved V genes explain under half, and the rest has no known cause. The V and J calls and the clone size are those of that table, but D and trimming were determined from the DNA. The sample table on file contains 150,000 to 250,000 clones. The ten largest clones represent roughly 0.74% of the sample.

The V gene is TRBV9 and the J gene is TRBJ1-1; the D gene is not confidently resolved. This TCR derives from a boy aged 10-17 years in good health and CMV-seronegative. Material for sequencing was PBMCs. Here the CDR3 is given as CASSVGPPEYTEAFF. The DNA reads TGTGCCAGCAGCGTAGGCCCCCCCGAGTACACTGAAGCTTTCTTT.